The clone carrying this TCR beta chain was observed a single time. Its cognate antigen is unknown. Naive CD8 cells were CD45RO-negative, positively selected for CCR7, excluding terminally differentiated effector memory CD45RA+ cells. This sample was included in a study of shared clonotypes between healthy human individuals. At the level of the study: In total, the donors were a couple of women and a few men aged 18 to 49. Findings of the study overall: Blood alone was sampled, and tissue repertoires likely differ.

The V end was cut by 5 bases, the J end by 6 bases, with 12 bases between. This CDR3 spans 13 amino acids. Germline CDR1 is LGHNT and CDR2 is FRNRAP. The study ran the assay at deep level. Per the original methods: ImmunoSEQ only sent back junction sequences with no quality scores, so filtering was done differently. Profiled with immunoSEQ multiplex PCR; TCRdb holds only in-frame clones, not every one. For V, J and clone size, that table is used; D and trimming come from the DNA. The sample lists just over 2,000,000 clones, about 95% occurring once. The sample consisted of naive CD8+ T cells sorted from blood. The TCR originated in a man between 18 and 35 years old in good health. The genes are TRBV12-5 and TRBJ2-3, with a tentative D call TRBD1 (5 bases). The CDR3 loop reads CASGLIRADTQYF. In DNA, the CDR3 is TGTGCTAGTGGTCTGATCAGGGCCGATACGCAGTATTTT.